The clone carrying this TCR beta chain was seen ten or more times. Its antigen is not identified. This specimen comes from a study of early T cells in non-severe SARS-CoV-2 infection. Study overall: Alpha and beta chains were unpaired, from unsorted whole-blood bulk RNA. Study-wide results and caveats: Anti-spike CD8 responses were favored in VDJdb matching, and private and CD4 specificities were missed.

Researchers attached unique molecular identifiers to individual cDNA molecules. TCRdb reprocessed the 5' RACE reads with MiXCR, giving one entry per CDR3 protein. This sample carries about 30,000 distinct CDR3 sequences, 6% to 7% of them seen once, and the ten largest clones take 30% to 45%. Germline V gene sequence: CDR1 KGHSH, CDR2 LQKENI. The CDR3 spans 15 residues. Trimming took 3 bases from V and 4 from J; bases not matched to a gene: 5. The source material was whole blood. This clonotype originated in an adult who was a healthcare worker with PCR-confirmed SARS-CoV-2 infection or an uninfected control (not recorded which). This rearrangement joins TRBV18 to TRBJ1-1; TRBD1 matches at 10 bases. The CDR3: CASSPRTGGGTEAFF. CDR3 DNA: TGTGCCAGCTCACCGAGGACAGGGGGGGGCACTGAAGCTTTCTTT.